This is a list of T cell receptor beta chains from one sample in a study of T cell repertoires in cytomegalovirus infection. Which antigens these TCRs recognize remains unknown. TCRdb processed the reads anew with MiXCR; each CDR3 protein has one entry. There are under 450,000 distinct CDR3 sequences in the sample; about 32% occur only once, and roughly 13% lies in the top ten. Sequencing used cultured PBMCs, obtained from culture after CMV antigen stimulation. These receptors all stem from a human donor in good health (CMV status not recorded). Some clones in this sample may be carry-over from other donors' samples. Both conserved end residues are part of each CDR3. A D gene is named only where the DNA matches it firmly. Not every row has a clone size; where given, it reads once, few, many or a size class.

>13|NA|TRBJ2-3|TRBV5-8|few
CASSPSKFGTQYF
TGTGCCAGCAGCCCAAGCAAATTTGGTACGCAGTATTTT
>14|NA|TRBJ1-3|TRBV7-9|few
CASSSRDSGNTIYF
TGTGCCAGCAGCTCCCGGGACTCTGGAAACACCATATATTTT
>16|TRBD2|TRBJ2-1|TRBV4-1|few
CASSQVALAEPNEQFF
TGCGCCAGCAGCCAAGTTGCCCTAGCGGAGCCCAATGAGCAGTTCTTC
>13|NA|TRBJ2-4|TRBV10-1|NA
CASSENSGNIQYF
TGCGCCAGCAGTGAGAATAGTGGAAACATTCAGTACTTC
>13|NA|TRBJ1-1|TRBV12-3/TRBV12-4|few
CASSYTGGREAFF
TGTGCCAGCAGTTACACAGGAGGGAGGGAAGCTTTCTTT
>19|TRBD2|TRBJ2-1|TRBV4-3|many
CASSQETSGNSVSYNEQFF
TGCGCCAGCAGCCAAGAGACTAGCGGGAATAGTGTCTCCTACAATGAGCAGTTCTTC
>15|TRBD1|TRBJ2-7|TRBV5-6|few
CASSSRQGIGSEQYF
TGTGCCAGCAGCTCGAGACAGGGAATTGGGAGCGAGCAGTACTTC
>15|TRBD1|TRBJ1-1|TRBV5-1|NA
CASSSQGQGGTEAFF
TGCGCCAGCAGCTCTCAGGGACAGGGCGGCACTGAAGCTTTCTTT
>12|TRBD2|TRBJ2-7|TRBV5-4|NA
CASRLADQEQYF
TGTGCCAGCCGACTAGCGGACCAGGAGCAGTACTTC
>18|TRBD2|TRBJ2-2|TRBV20-1|NA
CSAPDPGLAGGITGELFF
TGCAGTGCTCCAGATCCGGGACTAGCGGGAGGTATCACCGGGGAGCTGTTTTTT
>13|NA|TRBJ1-2|TRBV4-1|NA
CASSQESYYGYTF
TGCGCCAGCAGCCAAGAATCGTACTATGGCTACACCTTC
>18|TRBD2|TRBJ2-1|TRBV4-1|NA
CASSQDPYSSGSGNEQFF
TGCGCCAGCAGCCAAGACCCCTATTCTAGCGGGAGCGGGAATGAGCAGTTCTTC
>15|TRBD1|TRBJ2-1|TRBV12-3/TRBV12-4|many
CASSSPGTEYNEQFF
TGTGCCAGCAGTTCCCCCGGGACAGAGTACAATGAGCAGTTCTTC
>15|TRBD2|TRBJ2-5|TRBV3-1|NA
CASSQRLSGGETQYF
TGTGCCAGCAGCCAACGGTTGTCGGGGGGAGAGACCCAGTACTTC
>16|TRBD1|TRBJ1-2|TRBV7-2|few
CASSLAPGQGAYGYTF
TGTGCCAGCAGCTTAGCGCCGGGACAGGGGGCCTATGGCTACACCTTC
>15|NA|TRBJ1-1|TRBV28|NA
CASSLLLGPDTEAFF
TGTGCCAGCAGTTTATTGTTGGGGCCCGACACTGAAGCTTTCTTT
>17|NA|TRBJ1-3|TRBV7-2|NA
CASSGGRGTLSGNTIYF
TGTGCCAGCAGCGGGGGGAGAGGAACCCTCTCTGGAAACACCATATATTTT
>17|NA|TRBJ1-6|TRBV20-1|few
CSARDTRESSYNSPLHF
TGCAGTGCTAGAGATACCCGAGAGAGCTCCTATAATTCACCCCTCCACTTT
>15|TRBD1|TRBJ1-5|TRBV27|NA
CASSWGQGLEQPQHF
TGTGCCAGCAGTTGGGGACAGGGCCTCGAGCAGCCCCAGCATTTT
>16|TRBD1|TRBJ2-3|TRBV7-3|NA
CASSLFAGGMSDTQYF
TGTGCCAGCAGCTTATTCGCAGGGGGCATGTCAGATACGCAGTATTTT
>12|NA|TRBJ1-4|TRBV7-9|many
CASSLGGGTLFF
TGTGCCAGCAGCTTAGGGGGTGGGACGCTGTTTTTT
>15|NA|TRBJ2-3|TRBV5-4|NA
CASSLATNPTDTQYF
TGTGCCAGCAGCTTGGCAACAAACCCCACAGATACGCAGTATTTT
>13|TRBD1|TRBJ2-7|TRBV6-6|NA
CASSEGQAYEQYF
TGTGCCAGCAGTGAGGGACAGGCATACGAGCAGTACTTC
>14|NA|TRBJ2-7|TRBV27|NA
CASSLTGFTYEQYF
TGTGCCAGCAGTTTAACTGGGTTTACCTACGAGCAGTACTTC
>16|NA|TRBJ2-1|TRBV2|NA
CASSGRLDGSYNEQFF
TGTGCCAGCAGTGGAAGACTAGACGGTTCCTACAATGAGCAGTTCTTC
>17|TRBD1|TRBJ2-1|TRBV7-4|NA
CASSLGTQGAIRNEQFF
TGTGCCAGCAGCTTAGGGACTCAGGGGGCGATAAGGAATGAGCAGTTCTTC
>18|TRBD2|TRBJ2-2|TRBV7-2|few
CASSLRGTSGEGAGELFF
TGTGCCAGCAGCTTAAGGGGGACTAGCGGAGAGGGGGCCGGGGAGCTGTTTTTT
>11|NA|TRBJ2-5|TRBV20-1|NA
CSAFLIRTQYF
TGCAGTGCTTTTTTAATACGGACCCAGTACTTC
>14|NA|TRBJ1-2|TRBV7-2|many
CASSTGDVEYGYTF
TGTGCCAGCAGTACCGGGGATGTGGAATATGGCTACACCTTC
>14|NA|TRBJ1-2|TRBV7-2|many
CASSLAGLRDGYTF
TGTGCCAGCAGCTTGGCCGGACTCAGGGATGGCTACACCTTC
>16|TRBD2|TRBJ2-5|TRBV20-1|many
CSARPGLAFYQETQYF
TGCAGTGCTAGACCCGGACTAGCGTTTTACCAAGAGACCCAGTACTTC
>14|NA|TRBJ1-1|TRBV7-9|few
CASSYQGWNTEAFF
TGTGCCAGCAGCTATCAGGGATGGAACACTGAAGCTTTCTTT
>15|TRBD1|TRBJ2-7|TRBV4-1|NA
CASSQATTGSDEQYF
TGCGCCAGCAGCCAAGCAACGACAGGGAGCGACGAGCAGTACTTC
>15|TRBD2|TRBJ2-5|TRBV19|NA
CASSTGTSGGETQYF
TGTGCCAGTAGTACGGGGACTAGCGGGGGGGAGACCCAGTACTTC
>15|TRBD2|TRBJ2-1|TRBV7-2|NA
CASSHTSGGYNEQFF
TGTGCCAGCAGTCATACTAGCGGGGGTTACAATGAGCAGTTCTTC
>15|NA|TRBJ1-3|TRBV4-3|many
CASSRGTWNGNTIYF
TGCGCCAGCAGCCGCGGGACTTGGAATGGAAACACCATATATTTT
>14|TRBD1|TRBJ1-2|TRBV24-1|NA
CATSETRDRGGYTF
TGTGCCACCAGTGAGACCCGGGACAGGGGTGGCTACACCTTC
>14|NA|TRBJ1-2|TRBV7-2|NA
CASTPSEINYGYTF
TGTGCCAGCACCCCATCGGAGATTAACTATGGCTACACCTTC
>14|TRBD2|TRBJ2-6|TRBV19|few
CASSTGLAFTVLTF
TGTGCCAGTAGTACCGGACTAGCGTTCACCGTCCTGACTTTC
>16|TRBD2|TRBJ2-1|TRBV27|NA
CASSKLAGSSYNEQFF
TGTGCCAGCAGCAAGCTAGCGGGGAGCTCCTACAATGAGCAGTTCTTC
>8|NA|TRBJ2-3|TRBV7-2|few
CASGSFYF
TGTGCCAGCGGGAGCTTTTATTTT
>17|NA|TRBJ2-3|TRBV6-2/TRBV6-3|few
CASRPLGAGASTDTQYF
TGTGCCAGCAGACCCCTCGGGGCGGGGGCTAGCACAGATACGCAGTATTTT
>14|NA|TRBJ2-7|TRBV7-2|NA
CASSPFVGGYEQYF
TGTGCCAGCAGCCCCTTCGTTGGAGGGTACGAGCAGTACTTC
>14|NA|TRBJ1-1|TRBV18|few
CASSPSQGVGEAFF
TGTGCCAGCTCACCAAGCCAGGGAGTGGGTGAAGCTTTCTTT